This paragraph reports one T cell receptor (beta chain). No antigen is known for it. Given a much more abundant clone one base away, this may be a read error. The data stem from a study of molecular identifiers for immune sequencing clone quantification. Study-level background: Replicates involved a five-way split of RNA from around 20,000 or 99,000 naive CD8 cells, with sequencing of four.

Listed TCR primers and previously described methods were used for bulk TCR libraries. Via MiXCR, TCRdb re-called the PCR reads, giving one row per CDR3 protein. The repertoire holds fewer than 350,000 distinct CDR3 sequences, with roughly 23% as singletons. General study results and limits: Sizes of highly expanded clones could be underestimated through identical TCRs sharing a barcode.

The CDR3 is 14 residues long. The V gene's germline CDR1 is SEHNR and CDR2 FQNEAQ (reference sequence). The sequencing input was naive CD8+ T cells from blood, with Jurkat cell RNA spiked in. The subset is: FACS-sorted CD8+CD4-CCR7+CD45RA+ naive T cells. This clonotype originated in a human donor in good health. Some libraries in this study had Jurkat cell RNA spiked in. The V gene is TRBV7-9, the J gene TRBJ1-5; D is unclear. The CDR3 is CASSLSSSNQPRHF. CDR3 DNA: TGTGCCAGCAGCTTATCTAGTAGCAATCAGCCCCGGCATTTT.